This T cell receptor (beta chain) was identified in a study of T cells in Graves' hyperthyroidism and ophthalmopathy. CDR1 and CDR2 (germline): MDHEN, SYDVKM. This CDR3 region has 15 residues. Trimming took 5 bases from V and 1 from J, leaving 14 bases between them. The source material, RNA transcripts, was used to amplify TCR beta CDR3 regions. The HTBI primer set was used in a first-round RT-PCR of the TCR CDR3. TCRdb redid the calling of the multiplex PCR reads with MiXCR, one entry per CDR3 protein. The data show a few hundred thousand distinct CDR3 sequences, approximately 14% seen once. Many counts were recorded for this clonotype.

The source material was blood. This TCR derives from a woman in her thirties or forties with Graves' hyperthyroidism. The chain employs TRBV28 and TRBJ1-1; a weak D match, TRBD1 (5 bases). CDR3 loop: CASSPQGYQNTEAFF. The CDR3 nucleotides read TGTGCCAGCAGTCCCCAGGGATACCAGAACACTGAAGCTTTCTTT. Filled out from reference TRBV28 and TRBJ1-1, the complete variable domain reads DVKVTQSSRYLVKRTGEKVFLECVQDMDHENMFWYRQDPGLGLRLIYFSYDVKMKEKGDIPEGYSVSREKKERFSLILESASTNQTSMYLCASSPQGYQNTEAFFGQGTRLTVV.